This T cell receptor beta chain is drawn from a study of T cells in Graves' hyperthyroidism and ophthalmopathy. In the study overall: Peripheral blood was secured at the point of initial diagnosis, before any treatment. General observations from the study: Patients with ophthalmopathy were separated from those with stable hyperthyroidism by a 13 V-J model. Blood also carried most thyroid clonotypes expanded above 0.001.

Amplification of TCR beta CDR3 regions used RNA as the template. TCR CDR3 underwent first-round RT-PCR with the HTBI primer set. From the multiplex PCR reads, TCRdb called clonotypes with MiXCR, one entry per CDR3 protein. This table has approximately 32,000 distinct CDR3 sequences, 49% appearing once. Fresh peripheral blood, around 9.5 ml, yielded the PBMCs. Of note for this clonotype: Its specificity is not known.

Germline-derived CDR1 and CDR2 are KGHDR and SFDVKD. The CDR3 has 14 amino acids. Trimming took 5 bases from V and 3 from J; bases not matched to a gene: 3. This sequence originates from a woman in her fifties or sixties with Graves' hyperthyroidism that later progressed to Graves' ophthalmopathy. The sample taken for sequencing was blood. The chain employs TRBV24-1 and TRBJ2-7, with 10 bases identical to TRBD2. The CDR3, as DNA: TGTGCCACCAGTGCGCGACTAGCGGGCTACGAGCAGTACTTC. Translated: CATSARLAGYEQYF.